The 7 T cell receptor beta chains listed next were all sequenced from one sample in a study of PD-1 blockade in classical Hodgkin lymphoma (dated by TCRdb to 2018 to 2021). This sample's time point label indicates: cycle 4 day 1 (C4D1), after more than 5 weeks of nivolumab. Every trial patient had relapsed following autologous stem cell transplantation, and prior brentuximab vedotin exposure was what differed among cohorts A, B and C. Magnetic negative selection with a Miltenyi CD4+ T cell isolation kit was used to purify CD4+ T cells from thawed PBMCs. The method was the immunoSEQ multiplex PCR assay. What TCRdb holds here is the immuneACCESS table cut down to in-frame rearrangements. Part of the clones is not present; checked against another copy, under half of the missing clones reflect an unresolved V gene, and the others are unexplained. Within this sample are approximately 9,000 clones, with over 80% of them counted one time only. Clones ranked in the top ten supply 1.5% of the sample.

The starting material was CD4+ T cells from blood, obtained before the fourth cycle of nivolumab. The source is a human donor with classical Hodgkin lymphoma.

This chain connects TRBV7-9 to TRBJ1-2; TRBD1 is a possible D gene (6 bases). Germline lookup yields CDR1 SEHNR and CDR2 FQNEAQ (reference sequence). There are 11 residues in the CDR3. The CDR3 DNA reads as TGTGGCGGGGGGGCCAAGGATGGCTACACCTTC. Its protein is CGGGAKDGYTF.

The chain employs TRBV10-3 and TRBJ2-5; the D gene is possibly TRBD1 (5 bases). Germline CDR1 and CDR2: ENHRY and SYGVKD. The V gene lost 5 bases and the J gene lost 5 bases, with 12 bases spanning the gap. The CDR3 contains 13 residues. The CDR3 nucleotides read TGTGCCATCAGTCCTGACAGAAGGGAGACCCAGTACTTC. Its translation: CAISPDRRETQYF.

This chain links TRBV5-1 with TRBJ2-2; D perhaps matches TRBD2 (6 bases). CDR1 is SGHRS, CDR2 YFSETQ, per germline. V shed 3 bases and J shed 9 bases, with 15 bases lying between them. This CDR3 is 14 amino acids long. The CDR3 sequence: CASSSGSPGRELFF. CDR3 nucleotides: TGCGCCAGCAGCTCCGGGAGCCCCGGCCGGGAGCTGTTTTTT.

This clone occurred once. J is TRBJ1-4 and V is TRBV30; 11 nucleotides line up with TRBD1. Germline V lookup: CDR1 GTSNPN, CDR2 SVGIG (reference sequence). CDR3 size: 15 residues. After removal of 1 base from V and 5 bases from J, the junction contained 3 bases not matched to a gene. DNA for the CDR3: TGTGCCTGGAGTGAGGGGACAGGGGGAAATGAAAAACTGTTTTTT. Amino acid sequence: CAWSEGTGGNEKLFF.

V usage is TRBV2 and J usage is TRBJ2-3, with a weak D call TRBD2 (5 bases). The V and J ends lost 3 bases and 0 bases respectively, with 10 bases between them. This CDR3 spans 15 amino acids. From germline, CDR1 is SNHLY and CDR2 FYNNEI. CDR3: CASSEVGGSTDTQYF. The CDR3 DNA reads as TGTGCCAGCAGTGAGGTTGGCGGGAGCACAGATACGCAGTATTTT. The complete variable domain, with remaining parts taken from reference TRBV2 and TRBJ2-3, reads EPEVTQTPSHQVTQMGQEVILRCVPISNHLYFYWYRQILGQKVEFLVSFYNNEISEKSEIFDDQFSVERPDGSNFTLKIRSTKLEDSAMYFCASSEVGGSTDTQYFGPGTRLTVL.

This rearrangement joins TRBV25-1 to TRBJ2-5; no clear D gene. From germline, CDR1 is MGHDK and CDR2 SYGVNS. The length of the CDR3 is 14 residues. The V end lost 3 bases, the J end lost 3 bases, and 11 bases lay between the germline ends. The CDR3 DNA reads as TGTGCCAGCAGTGACAGGTACTTAGAAGAGACCCAGTACTTC. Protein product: CASSDRYLEETQYF.

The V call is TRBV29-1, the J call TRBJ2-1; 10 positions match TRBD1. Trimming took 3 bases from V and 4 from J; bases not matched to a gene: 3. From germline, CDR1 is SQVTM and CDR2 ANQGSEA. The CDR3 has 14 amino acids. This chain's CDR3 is CSVDGDRGYNEQFF. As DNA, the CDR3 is TGCAGCGTTGACGGGGACAGGGGATACAATGAGCAGTTCTTC.